This record looks at one TCR beta chain sequence and its context. The record originates from a study of blood T cell repertoires in COVID-19. CDR3 length: 16 residues. V gave up 4 bases and J gave up 3 bases; unmatched junction bases: 5. In germline, CDR1 is SGHVS, CDR2 FNYEAQ. Method: immunoSEQ multiplex PCR; TCRdb's copy keeps in-frame clones and lacks some. The data contain about 220,000 clones, 80% to 90% of them singletons. Individuals aged about 18 to 89 years were recruited from roughly 22 US areas. Participant-reported clinical history was the basis for cohort assignment. This receptor was taken from a woman aged 45-59 years with acute COVID-19. Material for sequencing was PBMCs or T cells enriched from blood (not recorded which). This chain joins TRBV7-6 and TRBJ2-5; TRBD2 aligns across 13 bases. The CDR3 sequence is CASSSGLAGMKETQYF. The CDR3 DNA follows: TGTGCCAGCAGCTCGGGACTAGCGGGAATGAAAGAGACCCAGTACTTC.